This TCR beta chain was found in a study of technical replicates of blood from a few donors. This table comes from immunoSEQ multiplex PCR, and its TCRdb copy is limited to in-frame clones, with some not included. There are tens of thousands of clones in the sample; roughly 96% occur only once, and about 0.25% lies in the top ten. CDR1 SGHRS and CDR2 YFSETQ come from the germline V gene. V shed 0 bases and J shed 9 bases, with 9 bases lying between them. The CDR3 runs 12 residues. The specimen sequenced was T cells isolated from PBMCs. The chain couples TRBV5-1 to TRBJ1-2, with D possibly matching TRBD1 (6 bases). The receptor's source is a human donor in good health. The CDR3 sequence: CASSLVGDSYTF. The CDR3 nucleotides are TGCGCCAGCAGCTTGGTAGGGGACAGCTACACCTTC.